These T cell receptor beta chains were read from a single sample in a study of Ad26.COV2.S vaccination and SARS-CoV-2 variants. Assay used: immunoSEQ multiplex PCR; TCRdb lists only in-frame clones, some missing. The table shows about 350,000 clones, with approximately 90% occurring only once. Sequenced material: peripheral blood, taken in a trial of Ad26.COV2.S vaccine versus placebo. These TCRs come from a person aged 18-60 years who received the Ad26.COV2.S COVID-19 vaccine or a placebo. Each CDR3 is given with its conserved first and last residue. D genes are given only for firm matches. Some rows mark clone size as missing; the rest say once, few, many or name a class of expanded clone.

>.|TRBV19|TRBJ2-5|.
TGTGCCAGTAGTGGGATAGGCTGGACCGTTAGAGGTGGTCAAGAGACCCAGTACTTC
CASSGIGWTVRGGQETQYF
>.|TRBV4-3|TRBJ2-7|TRBD2
TGCGCCAGCAGCCTTGGACTAGCCTACGAGCAGTACTTC
CASSLGLAYEQYF
>.|TRBV20-1|TRBJ2-1|TRBD2
TGCAGTGCTAGTAGCGGGGCTTACAATGAGCAGTTCTTC
CSASSGAYNEQFF
>.|TRBV4-1|TRBJ2-7|.
TGCGCCAGCAGCCAAGTCTGGTCAGGGAACGAGCAGTACTTC
CASSQVWSGNEQYF
>.|TRBV9|TRBJ1-2|.
TGTGCCAGCAGCGTAGAGCGGGGAAATAAGTATGGCTACACCTTC
CASSVERGNKYGYTF
>.|TRBV4-1|TRBJ2-7|.
TGCGCCAGCAGCCAAGTAGAGGTGGGCTCCTACGAGCAGTACTTC
CASSQVEVGSYEQYF
>few|TRBV6-5|TRBJ2-1|TRBD1
TGTGCCAGCACCTTGGACAGGGCCTACAATGAGCAGTTCTTC
CASTLDRAYNEQFF
>.|TRBV6-5|TRBJ2-3|.
TGTGCCAGCGGAAGGGGGGAATTCACAGATACGCAGTATTTT
CASGRGEFTDTQYF
>.|TRBV6-2/TRBV6-3|TRBJ1-3|.
TGTGCCAGCAGTTACGGGTTGATTCACTCTGGAAACACCATATATTTT
CASSYGLIHSGNTIYF
>.|TRBV19|TRBJ2-7|TRBD1
TGTGCCAGTAGTGTAAATGGACAGGGGAAGGACTACGAGCAGTACTTC
CASSVNGQGKDYEQYF
>.|TRBV18|TRBJ2-1|TRBD2
TGTGCCAGCTCATTCCTCGGGACTAGCGGGAGCAATGAGCAGTTCTTC
CASSFLGTSGSNEQFF
>.|TRBV30|TRBJ1-5|.
TGTGCCTGGAGTGCGGGGATAAGGAGCCAGCCCCAGCATTTT
CAWSAGIRSQPQHF
>.|TRBV5-6|TRBJ1-1|.
TGTGCCAGCAGCTTGGAAGCAGGAGGCGAAGCTTTCTTT
CASSLEAGGEAFF
>.|TRBV2|TRBJ1-5|TRBD1
TGTGCCAGCAGTGCGGAAACAGGGGGCGATCAGCCCCAGCATTTT
CASSAETGGDQPQHF
>.|TRBV19|TRBJ1-1|.
TGTGCCAGTAAGGGGCAGACAAAGCGTGAAGCTTTCTTT
CASKGQTKREAFF
>.|TRBV2|TRBJ2-1|TRBD2
TGTGCCAGCAGGGCTAGCGGGGACTTCTACAATGAGCAGTTCTTC
CASRASGDFYNEQFF
>.|TRBV29-1|TRBJ1-1|.
TGCAGCGTTGGGGAGAACACTGAAGCTTTCTTT
CSVGENTEAFF
>.|TRBV4-3|TRBJ1-1|TRBD1
TGCGCCAGCAGCCAAGATACCTGGGACAGGGAAGCTTTCTTT
CASSQDTWDREAFF
>.|TRBV6-5|TRBJ2-2|.
TGTGCCAGCAGTTACGAGGGGGTGGGCACCGGGGAGCTGTTTTTT
CASSYEGVGTGELFF
>.|TRBV3-1/TRBV3-2|TRBJ1-2|.
TGTGCCAGCAGGTTCTCAGGGGAGGGCTATGGCTACACCTTC
CASRFSGEGYGYTF
>.|TRBV7-9|TRBJ2-3|TRBD2
TGTGCCAGCAGCTTAGTACTAGCGGGGCCCACAGATACGCAGTATTTT
CASSLVLAGPTDTQYF
>.|TRBV2|TRBJ1-5|TRBD1
TGTGCCAGCAGTGAGACAGGGTCACTCGGGCAGCCCCAGCATTTT
CASSETGSLGQPQHF
>.|TRBV14|TRBJ1-1|.
TGTGCCAGCAGCCAAGTTCAAGTCCGGAACACTGAAGCTTTCTTT
CASSQVQVRNTEAFF
>.|TRBV15|TRBJ2-3|.
TGTGCCACCAGCAGAGATCTGGTCCGACGCACGGATACGCAGTATTTT
CATSRDLVRRTDTQYF
>.|TRBV30|TRBJ1-5|.
TGTGCCCAACCATCGAGGGGGGGGCAGAATCAGCCCCAGCATTTT
CAQPSRGGQNQPQHF
>.|TRBV7-9|TRBJ2-7|.
TGTGCCAGCAGCTCGAGAACACATGCCGAAGGCGAGCAGTACTTC
CASSSRTHAEGEQYF
>.|TRBV18|TRBJ2-3|.
TGTGCCAGCTCATATCGGGGGATCGCAGATACGCAGTATTTT
CASSYRGIADTQYF
>few|TRBV2|TRBJ1-5|.
TGTGCCAGCAGTGAGGCGGTTAATCAGCCCCAGCATTTT
CASSEAVNQPQHF
>.|TRBV6-5|TRBJ1-4|.
TGTGCCAGCAGTTACTCCGCGGGACGGAGAAATGAAAAACTGTTTTTT
CASSYSAGRRNEKLFF
>.|TRBV28|TRBJ1-4|.
TGTGCCAGCAGTTTCCGAAGCCCTGTCCATGGACCTAAAAAACTGTTTTTT
CASSFRSPVHGPKKLFF
>.|TRBV3-1/TRBV3-2|TRBJ2-7|TRBD2
TGTGCCAGCAGCCAAGAGGCTAGCGGGGGCGAGTCCTTCCTCGAGCAGTACTTC
CASSQEASGGESFLEQYF
>.|TRBV24-1|TRBJ1-2|.
TGTGCCACCAGTGATTTGGACCGCGAGAATGGCTACACCTTC
CATSDLDRENGYTF
>.|TRBV7-2|TRBJ2-5|TRBD1
TGTGCCAGCAGCTTAAACAGGGGATCAGAAGAGACCCAGTACTTC
CASSLNRGSEETQYF
>once|TRBV11-3|TRBJ2-1|TRBD1
TGTGCCAGCAGCCCTGGCCGGGACAGGGGCAACAATGAGCAGTTCTTC
CASSPGRDRGNNEQFF
>.|TRBV27|TRBJ2-1|TRBD1
TGTGCCAGCAATTTCCGGGACAGGGGGCGGAATGAGCAGTTCTTC
CASNFRDRGRNEQFF
>.|TRBV7-2|TRBJ1-1|TRBD1
TGTGCCAGCAGCTTGGACCGGGACAGTTCTGAAGCTTTCTTT
CASSLDRDSSEAFF
>.|TRBV4-2|TRBJ2-5|TRBD1
TGTGCCAGCAGCCCTCTTATTGGACAGGGTCCGGAGACCCAGTACTTC
CASSPLIGQGPETQYF
>once|TRBV12-3/TRBV12-4|TRBJ2-7|.
TGTGCCAGCAGTTTAGCGGGGGGGCTCGAGCAGTACTTC
CASSLAGGLEQYF